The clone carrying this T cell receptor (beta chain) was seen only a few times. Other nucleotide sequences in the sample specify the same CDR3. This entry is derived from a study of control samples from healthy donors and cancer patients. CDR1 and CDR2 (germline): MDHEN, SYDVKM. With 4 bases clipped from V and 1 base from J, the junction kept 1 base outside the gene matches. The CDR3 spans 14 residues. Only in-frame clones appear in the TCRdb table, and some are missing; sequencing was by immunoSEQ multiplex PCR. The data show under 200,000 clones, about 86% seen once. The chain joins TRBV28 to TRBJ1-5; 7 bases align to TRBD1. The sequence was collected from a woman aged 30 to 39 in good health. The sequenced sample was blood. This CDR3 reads CASSSGGSNQPQHF. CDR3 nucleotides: TGTGCCAGCAGTTCAGGGGGAAGCAATCAGCCCCAGCATTTT.